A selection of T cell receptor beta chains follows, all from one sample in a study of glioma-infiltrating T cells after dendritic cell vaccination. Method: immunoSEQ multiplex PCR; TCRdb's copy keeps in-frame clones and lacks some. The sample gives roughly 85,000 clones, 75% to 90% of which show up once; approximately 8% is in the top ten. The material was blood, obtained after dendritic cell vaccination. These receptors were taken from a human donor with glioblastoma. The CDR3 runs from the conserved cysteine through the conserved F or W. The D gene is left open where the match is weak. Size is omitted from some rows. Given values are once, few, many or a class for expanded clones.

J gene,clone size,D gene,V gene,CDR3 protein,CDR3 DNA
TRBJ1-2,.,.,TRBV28,CASSLPLWGTTNYGYTF,TGTGCCAGCAGTTTGCCCCTGTGGGGGACAACTAACTATGGCTACACCTTC
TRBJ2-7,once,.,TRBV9,CASSVTEDEGLREQYF,TGTGCCAGCAGCGTAACCGAGGACGAGGGTCTACGAGAGCAGTACTTC
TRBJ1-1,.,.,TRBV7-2,CASSSVGGTEAFF,TGTGCCAGCAGCTCAGTGGGGGGAACTGAAGCTTTCTTT
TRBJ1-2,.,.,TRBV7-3,CASSLSGSSGYTF,TGTGCCAGCAGCTTATCAGGTTCGTCCGGCTACACCTTC
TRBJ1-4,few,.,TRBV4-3,CASSQVEVPPGEKLFF,TGCGCCAGCAGCCAAGTGGAAGTGCCCCCAGGTGAAAAACTGTTTTTT
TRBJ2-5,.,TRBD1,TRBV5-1,CASSLGQGKETQYF,TGCGCCAGCAGCTTGGGACAGGGTAAAGAGACCCAGTACTTC
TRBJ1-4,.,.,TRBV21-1,CATPQTTNEKLFF,TGTGCCACCCCCCAGACAACTAATGAAAAACTGTTTTTT
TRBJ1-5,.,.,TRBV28,CASRKGGTNQPQHF,TGTGCCAGCAGGAAGGGGGGGACGAATCAGCCCCAGCATTTT
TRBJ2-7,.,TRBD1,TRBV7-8,CASSTLGTGGYEQYF,TGTGCCAGCAGCACCCTGGGGACAGGGGGCTACGAGCAGTACTTC
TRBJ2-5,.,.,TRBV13,CASNSLTLQETQYF,TGTGCCAGCAATTCGCTGACACTCCAAGAGACCCAGTACTTC
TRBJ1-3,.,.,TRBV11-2,CASSLDRGNTIYF,TGTGCCAGCAGCTTAGATCGGGGAAACACCATATATTTT
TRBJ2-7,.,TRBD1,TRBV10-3,CAISERTPDRGWYEQYF,TGTGCCATCAGTGAGAGGACTCCGGACAGGGGGTGGTACGAGCAGTACTTC
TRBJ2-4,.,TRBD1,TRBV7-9,CASSLVGGLKNIQYF,TGTGCCAGCAGCTTAGTAGGGGGCCTTAAAAACATTCAGTACTTC
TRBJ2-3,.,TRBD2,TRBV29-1,CSVRAGGPGDTQYF,TGCAGCGTCCGAGCGGGAGGGCCGGGAGATACGCAGTATTTT